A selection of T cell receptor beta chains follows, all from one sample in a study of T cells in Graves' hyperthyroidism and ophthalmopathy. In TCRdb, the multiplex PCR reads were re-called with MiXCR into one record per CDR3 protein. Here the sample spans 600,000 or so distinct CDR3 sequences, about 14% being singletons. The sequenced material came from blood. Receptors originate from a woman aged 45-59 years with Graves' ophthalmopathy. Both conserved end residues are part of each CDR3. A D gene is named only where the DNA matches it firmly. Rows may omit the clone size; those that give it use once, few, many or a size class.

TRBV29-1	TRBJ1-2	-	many	TGCAGCGTTGACCGGGCAGTAGGGGGGAACTATGGCTACACCTTC	CSVDRAVGGNYGYTF
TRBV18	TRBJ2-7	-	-	TGTGCCAGCTCACCTAGGACTCGAACCTACGAGCAGTACTTC	CASSPRTRTYEQYF
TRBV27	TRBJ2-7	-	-	TGTGCCAGCAGTTTTAGCCGAACCTACGAGCAGTACTTC	CASSFSRTYEQYF
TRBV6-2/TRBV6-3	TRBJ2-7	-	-	TGTGCCAGCAGAGATCTCGAGGGATTCACCTACGAGCAGTACTTC	CASRDLEGFTYEQYF
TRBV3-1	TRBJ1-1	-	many	TGTGCCAGCAGCCCCTCGGGACCCTACACTGAAGCTTTCTTT	CASSPSGPYTEAFF
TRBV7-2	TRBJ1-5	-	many	TGTGCCAGCAGCCTTGGGACAACGTATAGCAATCAGCCCCAGCATTTT	CASSLGTTYSNQPQHF
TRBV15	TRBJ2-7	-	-	TGTGCCACCAGCAGAGATCAGGGCAACGTAGGCGAGCAGTACTTC	CATSRDQGNVGEQYF
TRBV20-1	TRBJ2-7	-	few	TGCAGTGCTAGAGATGGGAGTAGCGGAAAATACGAGCAGTACTTC	CSARDGSSGKYEQYF
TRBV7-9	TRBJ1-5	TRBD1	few	TGTGCCAGCAGCACGACAGGGGGTAAGCCCCAGCATTTT	CASSTTGGKPQHF
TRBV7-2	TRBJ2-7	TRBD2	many	TGTGCCAGCAGCCTAAAGCGGGAGAGATACGAGCAGTACTTC	CASSLKRERYEQYF
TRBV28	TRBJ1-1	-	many	TGTGCCAGCAGTCTCCACCAGGAGGGTAGTTACACTGAAGCTTTCTTT	CASSLHQEGSYTEAFF
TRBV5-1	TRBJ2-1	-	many	TGCGCCAGCAGTCCTAGCGAGCCCTCCTCCTACAATGAGCAGTTCTTC	CASSPSEPSSYNEQFF
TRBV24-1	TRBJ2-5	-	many	TGTGCCACCAGTTCAATTAGGAGTATGGAGACCCAGTACTTC	CATSSIRSMETQYF
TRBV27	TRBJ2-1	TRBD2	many	TGTGCCAGCAGTTCCCCGGGACTAGCGGGAGGTCTTGAGCAGTTCTTC	CASSSPGLAGGLEQFF
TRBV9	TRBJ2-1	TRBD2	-	TGTGCCAGCAGCCCACAACCGCTAGCGGGAGCAGTGCAGTTCTTC	CASSPQPLAGAVQFF
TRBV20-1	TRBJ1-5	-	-	TGCAGTGCTAGTTACCCAAATAGCAATCAGCCCCAGCATTTT	CSASYPNSNQPQHF
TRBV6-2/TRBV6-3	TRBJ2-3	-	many	TGTGCCAGCAGTTACTTCCCAGCGGAGAGCACAGATACGCAGTATTTT	CASSYFPAESTDTQYF
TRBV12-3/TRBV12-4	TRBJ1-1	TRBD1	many	TGTGCCAGCAGGGGACTAGGACAGGGAAGGGTCGGCACTGAAGCTTTCTTT	CASRGLGQGRVGTEAFF
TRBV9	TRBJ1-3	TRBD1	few	TGTGCCAGCAGCACGGCCGGGACAGCCTCTGGAAACACCATATATTTT	CASSTAGTASGNTIYF
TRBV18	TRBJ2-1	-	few	TGTGCCAGCTCAATCCCACCACGTGCGGGCAATGAGCAGTTCTTC	CASSIPPRAGNEQFF
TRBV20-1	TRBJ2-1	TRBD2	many	TGCAGTGCTAGACTTAGGACTAGCGGGAGTATGGAGCAGTTCTTC	CSARLRTSGSMEQFF
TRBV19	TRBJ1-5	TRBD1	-	TGTGCCAGTAGTATAGCGGGACAGATTAATCAGCCCCAGCATTTT	CASSIAGQINQPQHF
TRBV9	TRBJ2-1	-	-	TGTGCCAGCAGCGTAGTCGGGAGAGGGGCAGCGGAGCAGTTCTTC	CASSVVGRGAAEQFF
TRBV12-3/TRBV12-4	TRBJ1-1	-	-	TGTGCCAGCAGTTTAGGGACAGCGCTTGAAGCTTTCTTT	CASSLGTALEAFF
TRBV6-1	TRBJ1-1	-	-	TGTGCCAGCAGTCCCGAACCGCTTCGTTTCGCTGAAGCTTTCTTT	CASSPEPLRFAEAFF
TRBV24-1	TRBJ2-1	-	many	TGTGCCACCAGTGATGCCCTACAGGGGAGGGCCTACAATGAGCAGTTCTTC	CATSDALQGRAYNEQFF
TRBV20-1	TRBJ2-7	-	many	TGCAGTGCTCCCGCCGGGGGAGCGGGCGCATACTACGAGCAGTACTTC	CSAPAGGAGAYYEQYF
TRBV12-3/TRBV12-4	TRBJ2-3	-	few	TGTGCCAGCAGGGAAACGGATGGGGGCGCCGAGGATACGCAGTATTTT	CASRETDGGAEDTQYF
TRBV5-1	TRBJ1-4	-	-	TGCGCCAGCAGCTTGTCCCCAGGGACTAATGAAAAACTGTTTTTT	CASSLSPGTNEKLFF
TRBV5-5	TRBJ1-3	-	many	TGTGCCAGCAGCTTGCGCGGCCACTCTGGAAACACCATATATTTT	CASSLRGHSGNTIYF
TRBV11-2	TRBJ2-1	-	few	TGTGCCAGCAATCTCGGGACGTCTTTATTTGAGCAGTTCTTC	CASNLGTSLFEQFF
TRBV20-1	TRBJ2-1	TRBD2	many	TGCAGTGCGCACCTTAGCGGGAGCTTCGGTGAGCAGTTCTTC	CSAHLSGSFGEQFF
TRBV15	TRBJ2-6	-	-	TGTGCCACCAGCAGAGACCTGGAGGTCTCTGGGGCCAACGTCCTGACTTTC	CATSRDLEVSGANVLTF
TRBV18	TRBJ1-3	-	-	TGTGCCAGCTCACCAATCGGGCCCAACTCCCTCTCTGGAAACACCATATATTTT	CASSPIGPNSLSGNTIYF
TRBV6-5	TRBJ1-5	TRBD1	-	TGTGCCAGCAGTTACCGGGGACAGACCAATCAGCCCCAGCATTTT	CASSYRGQTNQPQHF
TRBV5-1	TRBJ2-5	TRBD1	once	TGCGCCAGCAGCTTGTCATGGGACAGGGATCGAGAGACCCAGTACTTC	CASSLSWDRDRETQYF
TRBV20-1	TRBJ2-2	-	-	TGCAGTGCTAGAGCCCGGGACTTGATCACCGGGGAGCTGTTTTTT	CSARARDLITGELFF
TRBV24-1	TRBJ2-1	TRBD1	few	TGTGCCACCAGTGATTCAAAAACAGGGGACCAGTTCTTC	CATSDSKTGDQFF
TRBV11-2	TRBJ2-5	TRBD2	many	TGTGCCAGCAGCATAGGAGGACGACTAGCGGGAGTAGAGACCCAGTACTTC	CASSIGGRLAGVETQYF
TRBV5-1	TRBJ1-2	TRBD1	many	TGCGCCAGCAGCTCAGATAGGGACAGGGCGTATGGCTACACCTTC	CASSSDRDRAYGYTF
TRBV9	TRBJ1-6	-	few	TGTGCCAGCAGCGTCAGGGCGGGTTCACCCCTCCACTTT	CASSVRAGSPLHF
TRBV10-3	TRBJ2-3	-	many	TGTGCCATCAGGGGGAGTACCGCAACCACAGATACGCAGTATTTT	CAIRGSTATTDTQYF
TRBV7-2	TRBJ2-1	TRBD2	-	TGTGCCAGCAGCCTCTACGGGACTAGCGGAGGGGGTAACTCCTACAATGAGCAGTTCTTC	CASSLYGTSGGGNSYNEQFF
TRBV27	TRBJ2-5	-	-	TGTGCCAGCAGTCCCCACCTCGGCCAGGGCGAGGAGACCCAGTACTTC	CASSPHLGQGEETQYF
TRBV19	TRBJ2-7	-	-	TGTGCCAGTAGTATCTCTGGCCGTACCTACGAGCAGTACTTC	CASSISGRTYEQYF
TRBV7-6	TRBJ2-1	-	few	TGTGCCAGCAGCTTAACAGCGGCCAGCTCCTACAATGAGCAGTTCTTC	CASSLTAASSYNEQFF
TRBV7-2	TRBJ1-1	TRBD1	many	TGTGCCAGCAGCCTACAGGGGCTTAACACTGAAGCTTTCTTT	CASSLQGLNTEAFF
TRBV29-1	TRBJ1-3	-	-	TGCGGCGTCGAGGGGATCCCTTCCCGAGGTGGAAACACCATATATTTT	CGVEGIPSRGGNTIYF
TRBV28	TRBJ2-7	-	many	TGTGCCAGCAGTTTACTTTTCCTAGCGACCTACGAGCAGTACTTC	CASSLLFLATYEQYF
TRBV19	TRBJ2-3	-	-	TGTGCCAGCAGCCCAGAGAACTCGCCTTCCTACACAGATACGCAGTATTTT	CASSPENSPSYTDTQYF
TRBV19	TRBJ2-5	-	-	TGTGCCAGTAGTGTATACAGAAGCCAAGAGACCCAGTACTTC	CASSVYRSQETQYF
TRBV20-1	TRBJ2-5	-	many	TGCAGTGCTAGAGATGGCCCACGGGAGACCCAGTACTTC	CSARDGPRETQYF
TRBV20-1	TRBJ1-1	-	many	TGCAGTGCTCCCAGGGGCCCGAACACTGAAGCTTTCTTT	CSAPRGPNTEAFF
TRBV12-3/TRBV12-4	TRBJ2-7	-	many	TGTGCCAGCAGTTTCGATTCCAGGCAAAAGAAACCTTTCTACGAGCAGTACTTC	CASSFDSRQKKPFYEQYF
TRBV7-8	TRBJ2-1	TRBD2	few	TGTGCCAGCAGCCCCCTAGCGGGAGCTCTGGATGAGCAGTTCTTC	CASSPLAGALDEQFF
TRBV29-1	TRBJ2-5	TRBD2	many	TGCAGCGGGTCACTAGCGGGAGTGGAGGAGACCCAGTACTTC	CSGSLAGVEETQYF
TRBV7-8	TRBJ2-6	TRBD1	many	TGTGCCAGCAGCTTAGTTGGGACAGGTAGCTCTGGGGCCAACGTCCTGACTTTC	CASSLVGTGSSGANVLTF